The next 7 T cell receptor beta chains were all read from a single sample in a study of shared clonotypes between healthy human individuals. Clones were read by immunoSEQ multiplex PCR, and TCRdb kept only the in-frame ones, dropping some. The sample lists millions of clones, roughly 92% seen once, with over 0.12% in the top ten. Sequenced sample: naive CD4+ T cells sorted from blood. Subset in this sample: CD45RA+ positively selected. These receptors were obtained from a man between 18 and 35 years old in good health.

V usage is TRBV5-6 and J usage is TRBJ2-3; 9 nucleotides agree with TRBD1. Per the germline V gene, CDR1 is SGHDT and CDR2 is YYEEEE. The CDR3 has 16 amino acids. Trimming removed 4 bases from V and 1 base from J; junction bases left unmatched: 7. CDR3 nucleotides: TGTGCCAGCAGCGCCGGGACAGGGACTCGCACAGATACGCAGTATTTT. It is translated as CASSAGTGTRTDTQYF.

The genes are TRBV11-3 and TRBJ2-1; 7 nucleotides match TRBD2. The trim removed 5 bases at V and 7 bases at J, leaving 11 bases unmatched. This CDR3 is 15 amino acids long. Germline CDR1 and CDR2: SGHNT and YENEEA. The CDR3 reads CASSLRSGEMNEQFF. In DNA, the CDR3 is TGTGCCAGCAGCCTGAGGAGCGGGGAGATGAATGAGCAGTTCTTC.

J is TRBJ2-1 and V is TRBV27, with D possibly being TRBD2 (6 bases). Germline lookup yields CDR1 MNHEY and CDR2 SMNVEV (reference sequence). This CDR3 contains 13 residues. V was cut by 8 bases and J by 4 bases, with 12 bases left in between. CDR3 protein: CASSDGRYNEQFF. The CDR3 DNA reads as TGTGCCAGCTCCGACGGGAGATACAATGAGCAGTTCTTC.

As concerns this clone: Within the sample, other DNA sequences also encode this same CDR3. The chain links TRBV27 to TRBJ2-7, with D possibly TRBD2 on 6 matching bases. This CDR3 is 14 amino acids long. V shed 2 bases and J shed 8 bases, with 16 bases lying between them. Germline CDR1 and CDR2: MNHEY and SMNVEV (reference sequence). The CDR3 reads CASSLQAGLDKQYF. The CDR3 bases are TGTGCCAGCAGTTTACAAGCGGGCCTCGACAAGCAGTACTTC.

The chain has TRBV4-2 and TRBJ1-4; tentative D call: TRBD1 (5 bases). There are 16 residues in the CDR3. Germline V gene data show CDR1 as LGHNA and CDR2 as YNFKEQ. The V gene lost 0 bases and the J gene lost 5 bases, with 13 bases spanning the gap. In nucleotides, the CDR3 is TGTGCCAGCAGCCAAGAAGGAGGGGCGGTAAATGAAAAACTGTTTTTT. Its protein product is CASSQEGGAVNEKLFF.

This clone appeared a single time. This CDR3 is also generated by other DNA sequences in the sample. The chain couples TRBV5-1 to TRBJ2-7; 7 nucleotides agree with TRBD1. CDR1 and CDR2 (germline): SGHRS, YFSETQ. The V and J ends lost 4 bases and 2 bases, in that order; junction bases with no gene match: 3. The CDR3 spans 13 residues. The CDR3 loop is CASSLDRAYEQYF. The CDR3 coding sequence is TGCGCCAGCAGCCTAGACAGGGCCTACGAGCAGTACTTC.

The rearrangement joins TRBV29-1 to TRBJ2-1; D may be TRBD1 (5 bases). Trimming removed 4 bases at V and 3 bases at J, with 16 bases between. CDR3 length: 15 amino acids. Looked up from germline, CDR1 is SQVTM and CDR2 is ANQGSEA. As DNA, the CDR3 is TGCAGCGTTGCAATGGACAATTCCTTCTACAATGAGCAGTTCTTC. Protein sequence: CSVAMDNSFYNEQFF.